The 20 T cell receptor beta chains presented below share a single source sample, sequenced in a study of cytomegalovirus exposure and HLA in healthy donors. The protocol was immunoSEQ multiplex PCR, while the TCRdb copy is restricted to in-frame clones and leaves out a portion. This table has about 350,000 clones, 75% to 90% appearing once. Sequenced input: PBMCs. Receptors originate from a woman in her twenties or thirties in good health and CMV-seropositive.

The CDR3 sequence: CSVTSGGAYNEQFF. CDR3 in DNA: TGCAGCGTAACTAGCGGGGGGGCTTACAATGAGCAGTTCTTC. The chain couples TRBV29-1 to TRBJ2-1; TRBD2 matches 13 bases. The V gene end was trimmed by 6 bases and the J gene end by 4 bases; junction bases not matched to a gene: 3. Germline V gene sequence: CDR1 SQVTM, CDR2 ANQGSEA. The CDR3 is 14 amino acids.

Here the CDR3 DNA reads TGTGCCAGCAGCGCCCACGACTACTCCTACGAGCAGTACTTC. It codes for CASSAHDYSYEQYF. This chain joins TRBV6-6 and TRBJ2-7; TRBD2 is a possible D gene (5 bases). Germline values: CDR1 MNHNY, CDR2 SVGAGI (reference sequence). The CDR3 spans 14 residues. V lost 6 bases to trimming and J lost 0 bases, with 12 bases between them.

The V call is TRBV9, the J call TRBJ2-3, with D maybe TRBD2 (6 bases). Germline V gives CDR1 SGDLS, CDR2 YYNGEE. The CDR3 covers 15 residues. Trimming took 3 bases from V and 2 from J, leaving 13 bases between them. The CDR3: CASSANRDSTDTQYF. The CDR3 coding sequence is TGTGCCAGCAGCGCCAACCGGGACTCCACAGATACGCAGTATTTT.

This chain uses TRBV13 with TRBJ1-2; no clear D. Germline CDR1 PRHDT, CDR2 FYEKMQ (reference sequence). This CDR3 region has 16 residues. V was trimmed by 0 bases and J by 3 bases, leaving 14 bases between them. The CDR3 spells CASSLGTEGWDYGYTF. In nucleotides, the CDR3 is TGTGCCAGCAGCTTAGGTACCGAGGGATGGGACTATGGCTACACCTTC.

This sequence joins TRBV7-2 and TRBJ2-7; D gene ambiguous. From germline, CDR1 is SGHTA and CDR2 FQGNSA. Trimming took off 1 base at V and 3 bases at J, with 4 bases between the two ends. There are 12 residues in the CDR3. DNA of the CDR3: TGTGCCAGCAGCTTAGTTTTCTACGAGCAGTACTTC. Protein: CASSLVFYEQYF.

The V gene is TRBV28, the J gene TRBJ2-7; D is ambiguous. The CDR3 loop spans 14 amino acids. The germline gives CDR1 MDHEN, CDR2 SYDVKM. V lost 3 bases and J lost 2, with 11 bases in between. The CDR3 bases are TGTGCCAGCAGTTTGGCTGGCGGAACCTACGAGCAGTACTTC. Amino acid sequence: CASSLAGGTYEQYF.

V and J are TRBV9 and TRBJ1-6, with unresolved D. CDR3 length: 16 amino acids. With 2 bases removed from V and 0 bases from J, the gap between germline ends came to 9 bases. CDR1 and CDR2 (germline): SGDLS, YYNGEE. In nucleotides, the CDR3 is TGTGCCAGCAGCGTTTCGATGAGCTCCTATAATTCACCCCTCCACTTT. Protein: CASSVSMSSYNSPLHF.

This chain joins TRBV9 and TRBJ1-3; a possible D gene is TRBD1 (6 bases). CDR3 length: 16 residues. V was pared by 0 bases and J by 5 bases, with 15 bases between. In germline, CDR1 is SGDLS, CDR2 YYNGEE. CDR3: CASSVETTGIRNTIYF. CDR3 nucleotides: TGTGCCAGCAGCGTAGAGACAACAGGGATTCGAAACACCATATATTTT.

The genes are TRBV30 and TRBJ2-7; TRBD1 agrees at 7 bases. V was clipped by 3 bases and J by 2 bases; unmatched bases: 4. CDR3 length: 13 residues. Germline CDR1 GTSNPN, CDR2 SVGIG (reference sequence). The DNA of the CDR3 is TGTGCCTGGAGATCAGGGGGTCCCTACGAGCAGTACTTC. It yields the protein CAWRSGGPYEQYF.

The rearrangement links TRBV5-1 to TRBJ1-1, with D possibly being TRBD1 (6 bases). Germline CDR1 is SGHRS and CDR2 is YFSETQ. The CDR3 runs to 16 residues. V was cut by 0 bases and J by 1 base, with 13 bases left in between. Here the CDR3 reads CASSLELSGANTEAFF. CDR3 coding DNA: TGCGCCAGCAGCTTGGAACTATCGGGGGCGAACACTGAAGCTTTCTTT.

V usage is TRBV7-9 and J usage is TRBJ2-7; either TRBD1 or TRBD2 may supply D (5 bases each). Germline V gene data show CDR1 as SEHNR and CDR2 as FQNEAQ (reference sequence). There are 14 residues in the CDR3. Deletions cut 4 bases from V and 2 bases from J, with 12 bases between. The CDR3 protein is CASSSSLGAYEQYF. As DNA, the CDR3 is TGTGCCAGCAGCTCAAGCCTGGGGGCCTACGAGCAGTACTTC.

This chain joins TRBV30 and TRBJ1-5, with no clear D. The V end was cut by 2 bases, the J end by 3 bases, with 17 bases between. Germline V gene lookup returns CDR1 GTSNPN and CDR2 SVGIG (reference sequence). The CDR3 covers 16 residues. The CDR3 DNA sequence: TGTGCCTGGAGTTCGCGGGGAGGGCAGCCCAATCAGCCCCAGCATTTT. This encodes CAWSSRGGQPNQPQHF.

The chain links TRBV7-2 to TRBJ1-2; TRBD1 aligns across 10 bases. The J segment lost 9 bases and the V segment lost 5 bases, leaving 12 bases of the junction unmatched. The CDR3 spans 15 residues. CDR1 is SGHTA and CDR2 is FQGNSA in the germline V gene. This CDR3 is CASSLNRDRGDSYTF. CDR3 nucleotides: TGTGCCAGCAGCCTGAACCGGGACAGGGGTGACAGCTACACCTTC.

This chain connects TRBV30 to TRBJ1-5; 9 bases agree with TRBD1. The CDR3 loop spans 16 amino acids. Germline V gene sequence: CDR1 GTSNPN, CDR2 SVGIG (reference sequence). Unmatched junction bases numbered 14, after V lost 5 bases and J lost 6 bases. CDR3 sequence reads: CAWGPFYRGLSQPQHF. The DNA of the CDR3 is TGTGCCTGGGGGCCGTTCTACAGGGGGCTCAGTCAGCCCCAGCATTTT.

The J gene is TRBJ2-2, the V gene TRBV6-1; 10 positions agree with TRBD1. The germline V gene has CDR1 MNHNS and CDR2 SASEGT. The V segment lost 4 bases and the J segment 7 bases; nucleotides outside the gene matches: 9. This CDR3 comprises 16 residues. In DNA form, the CDR3 reads TGTGCCAGCAGTGCTTGGACAGGGGGTTTAAACGGGGAGCTGTTTTTT. Encoded protein: CASSAWTGGLNGELFF.

This clone was observed a single time. The chain has TRBV15 and TRBJ2-7, with TRBD1 matching 10 bases. This CDR3 contains 15 residues. Germline assignment: CDR1 LNHNV and CDR2 YYDKDF (reference sequence). Trimming cost V 0 bases and J 5 bases; bases outside gene matches: 4. As DNA, the CDR3 is TGTGCCACCAGCAGAGATCGGGACAGGGGCCACGAGCAGTACTTC. This sequence encodes CATSRDRDRGHEQYF.

The chain recombines TRBV5-1 with TRBJ2-7; D remains unclear. V was trimmed by 0 bases and J by 3 bases, leaving 16 bases between them. Per germline, CDR1 SGHRS and CDR2 YFSETQ. The CDR3 has 16 residues. The CDR3 DNA reads as TGCGCCAGCAGCTTGGTTTCCAGATCAGGCAACTACGAGCAGTACTTC. This codes for CASSLVSRSGNYEQYF.

V and J are TRBV4-3 and TRBJ2-7; TRBD2 might be the D (5 bases). The CDR3 contains 16 residues. The V end lost 1 base, the J end lost 0 bases, and 13 bases lay between the germline ends. CDR1 is LGHNA, CDR2 YSLEER, per germline. This CDR3 is CASSQVHGGGSYEQYF. CDR3 DNA sequence: TGCGCCAGCAGCCAAGTTCATGGCGGAGGCTCCTACGAGCAGTACTTC.

This chain uses TRBV7-3 with TRBJ2-2; possibly TRBD1 for D (6 bases). The V end lost 3 bases, the J end lost 5 bases, and 10 bases lay between the germline ends. Germline V gene data show CDR1 as SGHTA and CDR2 as FQGTGA. This CDR3 comprises 14 residues. The CDR3 sequence: CASSLGARTGELFF. CDR3 nucleotides: TGTGCCAGCAGCTTGGGGGCGAGGACCGGGGAGCTGTTTTTT. The full variable domain, with the rest looked up from reference TRBV7-3 and TRBJ2-2, is GAGVSQTPSNKVTEKGKYVELRCDPISGHTALYWYRQSLGQGPEFLIYFQGTGAADDSGLPNDRFFAVRPEGSVSTLKIQRTERGDSAVYLCASSLGARTGELFFGEGSRLTVL.

This chain connects TRBV28 to TRBJ2-2, with D possibly matching TRBD1 (5 bases). V lost 6 bases to trimming and J lost 5 bases, with 13 bases between them. Germline V CDR1 and CDR2: MDHEN, SYDVKM. This CDR3 has 14 residues. The chain's CDR3 is CASSRDSLTGELFF. CDR3 coding DNA: TGTGCCAGCAGCCGAGACAGCCTGACCGGGGAGCTGTTTTTT.